This is a list of T cell receptor beta chains from one sample in a study of beta chain features in type 1 diabetes. Sequencing was performed with immunoSEQ multiplex PCR; in TCRdb, only in-frame clones are kept and a portion is missing. The sample has under 800,000 clones, roughly a sixth seen once. Sequencing input: naive CD4+ T cells from blood. These receptors all come from a young man in good health. The CDR3 runs from the conserved cysteine through the conserved F or W. Fields, in order: V gene, J gene, CDR3 protein.

v_call: TRBV29-1
j_call: TRBJ2-2
cdr3_aa: CSVGGHAGELFF

v_call: TRBV18
j_call: TRBJ1-2
cdr3_aa: CASSPPGQQIYGYTF

v_call: TRBV28
j_call: TRBJ2-2
cdr3_aa: CASTSPTPGTPGELFF

v_call: TRBV4-1
j_call: TRBJ1-1
cdr3_aa: CASSQRDTFNTEAFF

v_call: TRBV9
j_call: TRBJ2-1
cdr3_aa: CASSVDREFTSYNEQFF

v_call: TRBV10-3
j_call: TRBJ2-6
cdr3_aa: CAISKVEANVLTF

v_call: TRBV29-1
j_call: TRBJ2-1
cdr3_aa: CSAGEGGRARYTVNEQFF

v_call: TRBV7-7
j_call: TRBJ2-1
cdr3_aa: CASSLARGQYNEQFF

v_call: TRBV25-1
j_call: TRBJ1-1
cdr3_aa: CASSQGGNTEAFF

v_call: TRBV9
j_call: TRBJ1-5
cdr3_aa: CASSVGTGTGRNQPQHF

v_call: TRBV2
j_call: TRBJ1-3
cdr3_aa: CASSVPLLREVISGNTIYF

v_call: TRBV6-5
j_call: TRBJ2-7
cdr3_aa: CASSYYRAGPSYEQYF

v_call: TRBV6-5
j_call: TRBJ2-7
cdr3_aa: CASSYSSRSPSYEQYF

v_call: TRBV5-4
j_call: TRBJ2-6
cdr3_aa: CASSPGTGTGANVLTF

v_call: TRBV18
j_call: TRBJ1-4
cdr3_aa: CASSPDRTGVEKLFF

v_call: TRBV5-4
j_call: TRBJ2-7
cdr3_aa: CASSLETVYEQYF

v_call: TRBV27
j_call: TRBJ2-7
cdr3_aa: CASSLLTGLSYEQYF

v_call: TRBV5-1
j_call: TRBJ2-2
cdr3_aa: CASSTTGTGNTGELFF

v_call: TRBV19
j_call: TRBJ1-5
cdr3_aa: CASTRGYSNQPQHF

v_call: TRBV10-3
j_call: TRBJ2-3
cdr3_aa: CAIRTGGSTDTQYF

v_call: TRBV5-7
j_call: TRBJ2-5
cdr3_aa: CASGGGNRGESRTQYF

v_call: TRBV7-8
j_call: TRBJ1-5
cdr3_aa: CASSPGRSRRPQHF

v_call: TRBV7-9
j_call: TRBJ1-2
cdr3_aa: CASSLTKQARANYGYTF

v_call: TRBV29-1
j_call: TRBJ2-5
cdr3_aa: CSAQRDGTQETQYF

v_call: TRBV5-1
j_call: TRBJ1-1
cdr3_aa: CASRTGQLNTEAFF

v_call: TRBV6-5
j_call: TRBJ2-7
cdr3_aa: CASSYSYSVYEQYF

v_call: TRBV29-1
j_call: TRBJ2-7
cdr3_aa: CSGTGQGINEQYF

v_call: TRBV9
j_call: TRBJ2-7
cdr3_aa: CASSGTSGYEQYF

v_call: TRBV10-3
j_call: TRBJ2-1
cdr3_aa: CAISGADRNEQFF

v_call: TRBV25-1
j_call: TRBJ2-1
cdr3_aa: CASPLRRDRVYNEQFF

v_call: TRBV28
j_call: TRBJ2-7
cdr3_aa: CASGQATSFYEQYF

v_call: TRBV7-2
j_call: TRBJ1-5
cdr3_aa: CASSSQGARQPQHF

v_call: TRBV6-5
j_call: TRBJ2-7
cdr3_aa: CASSRLGGRAREQYF

v_call: TRBV6-6
j_call: TRBJ1-5
cdr3_aa: CASRYDRAVGNQPQHF

v_call: TRBV5-1
j_call: TRBJ2-3
cdr3_aa: CASRVGSRADTQYF

v_call: TRBV2
j_call: TRBJ2-3
cdr3_aa: CASRTGPDTQYF

v_call: TRBV28
j_call: TRBJ1-1
cdr3_aa: CASSFQGSVTEAFF

v_call: TRBV7-3
j_call: TRBJ2-1
cdr3_aa: CASSQPHLAGSNNEQFF

v_call: TRBV7-2
j_call: TRBJ2-4
cdr3_aa: CASSLRENKIPLAKNIQYF

v_call: TRBV5-1
j_call: TRBJ2-3
cdr3_aa: CASCPGGSDTQYF

v_call: TRBV28
j_call: TRBJ1-2
cdr3_aa: CAIHRGNLPNYGYTF

v_call: TRBV7-2
j_call: TRBJ1-2
cdr3_aa: CASSRTANYGYTF

v_call: TRBV10-3
j_call: TRBJ2-7
cdr3_aa: CAISRQDSYEQYF

v_call: TRBV7-8
j_call: TRBJ2-1
cdr3_aa: CASSLKLRERVNEQFF

v_call: TRBV5-4
j_call: TRBJ2-3
cdr3_aa: CASSTYRGRRDTQYF

v_call: TRBV7-3
j_call: TRBJ1-3
cdr3_aa: CASSPGGTSGNTIYF

v_call: TRBV7-2
j_call: TRBJ1-5
cdr3_aa: CASSLEVLGSQPQHF

v_call: TRBV28
j_call: TRBJ1-3
cdr3_aa: CASSWGQAGNTIYF

v_call: TRBV19
j_call: TRBJ2-3
cdr3_aa: CASSIFHGGKWEYTDTQYF

v_call: TRBV25-1
j_call: TRBJ2-3
cdr3_aa: CASSEYKILERLYF

v_call: TRBV7-2
j_call: TRBJ2-3
cdr3_aa: CASSSQTTGTDTQYF

v_call: TRBV5-1
j_call: TRBJ2-7
cdr3_aa: CASSLVGQGPYEQYF

v_call: TRBV18
j_call: TRBJ1-2
cdr3_aa: CASSPDRTYYGYTF

v_call: TRBV4-3
j_call: TRBJ1-2
cdr3_aa: CASSQEQGPFGYTF

v_call: TRBV27
j_call: TRBJ1-1
cdr3_aa: CASSSHRRDTEAFF